One and the same sample provided the 2 T cell receptor beta chains below, sequenced in a study of human T cells and chemical hapten exposure. Stated time point: healthy volunteer bleed at 6 weeks. The study extracted total RNA from unfractionated whole blood. TCRdb redid the calling of the RACE reads with MiXCR, one entry per CDR3 protein. The sample includes approximately 59,000 distinct CDR3 sequences, around 6.1% of them seen just once. Specimen: whole blood. These receptors originate from a female donor in good health. Some clones in this sample may be carry-over from other donors' samples.

This clonotype was seen repeatedly, ten times or more. V is TRBV4-2 and J is TRBJ2-7; TRBD2 matches 13 bases. V lost 5 bases and J lost 7; bases outside the gene matches: 5. There are 14 residues in the CDR3. Looked up from germline, CDR1 is LGHNA and CDR2 is YNFKEQ. The CDR3 is CASSTSGLAGEQYF. CDR3 nucleotide sequence: TGTGCCAGCAGCACCTCGGGACTAGCGGGAGAGCAGTACTTC.

This clonotype was observed a handful of times. V is TRBV9 and J is TRBJ2-6; tentatively, D is TRBD2 (5 bases). The germline CDR1 and CDR2 sequences are SGDLS and YYNGEE. The length of the CDR3 is 19 residues. V shed 3 bases and J shed 1 base, with 20 bases lying between them. The CDR3 region is CASSGGWQRIRSGANVLTF. CDR3 coding DNA: TGTGCCAGCAGCGGAGGGTGGCAGAGAATACGGTCTGGGGCCAACGTCCTGACTTTC.